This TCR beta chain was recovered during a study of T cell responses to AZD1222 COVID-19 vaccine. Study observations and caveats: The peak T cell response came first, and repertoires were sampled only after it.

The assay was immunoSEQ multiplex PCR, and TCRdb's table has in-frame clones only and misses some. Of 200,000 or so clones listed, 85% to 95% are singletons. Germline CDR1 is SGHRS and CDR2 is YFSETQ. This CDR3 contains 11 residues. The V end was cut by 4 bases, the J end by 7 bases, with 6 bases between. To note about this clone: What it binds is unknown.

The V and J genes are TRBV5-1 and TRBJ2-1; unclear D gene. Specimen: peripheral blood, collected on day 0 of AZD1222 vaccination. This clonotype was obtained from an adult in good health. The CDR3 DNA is TGCGCCAGCAGCCGAGTAAATGAGCAGTTCTTC. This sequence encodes CASSRVNEQFF. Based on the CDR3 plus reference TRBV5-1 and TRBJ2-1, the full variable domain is KAGVTQTPRYLIKTRGQQVTLSCSPISGHRSVSWYQQTPGQGLQFLFEYFSETQRNKGNFPGRFSGRQFSNSRSEMNVSTLELGDSALYLCASSRVNEQFFGPGTRLTVL.